A selection of T cell receptor beta chains follows, all from one sample in a study of T cell repertoires in cytomegalovirus infection. TCRdb recomputed calls from the reads with MiXCR, one row per CDR3 protein. The table lists 510,000 or so distinct CDR3 sequences, around 27% of them singletons. Sequenced material: PBMCs. The receptors originated from a human donor in good health (CMV status not recorded). Some clones in this sample may be carry-over from other donors' samples. Both conserved end residues are part of each CDR3. A D gene is named only where the DNA matches it firmly. Not every row has a clone size; where given, it reads once, few, many or a size class.

>TRBJ1-2|TRBV10-3|TRBD1|-|17
TGTGCCATCAGGCTCGTAACCCCACAGGGGGCAGGCTATGGCTACACCTTC
CAIRLVTPQGAGYGYTF
>TRBJ2-2|TRBV12-3/TRBV12-4|TRBD1|few|17
TGTGCCAGCAGTTTAAGTGCAGACAGGGGTCGAACCGGGGAGCTGTTTTTT
CASSLSADRGRTGELFF
>TRBJ2-1|TRBV12-3/TRBV12-4|-|few|13
TGTGCCAGCAGTTATAATAGTCGCAATGAGCAGTTCTTC
CASSYNSRNEQFF
>TRBJ2-5|TRBV7-9|-|-|15
TGTGCCAGCAGCCCCCCCGGGACAAACCAAGAGACCCAGTACTTC
CASSPPGTNQETQYF
>TRBJ1-1|TRBV6-1|-|many|16
TGTGCCAGCAGTCTTGTCCCTGGACGCTTAAACACTGAAGCTTTCTTT
CASSLVPGRLNTEAFF
>TRBJ2-1|TRBV6-5|TRBD2|-|16
TGTGCCAGCAGTTACTCCGGAGGGAGGGACCTCAGTGAGCAGTTCTTC
CASSYSGGRDLSEQFF
>TRBJ1-2|TRBV18|-|-|16
TGTGCCAGCTCACCACCGACCACAGAGCCTTACTATGGCTACACCTTC
CASSPPTTEPYYGYTF
>TRBJ2-3|TRBV11-2|TRBD2|-|17
TGTGCCAGCAGCTCTATTACTAGCGGGGGAAGAAGGGATACGCAGTATTTT
CASSSITSGGRRDTQYF
>TRBJ2-5|TRBV11-2|TRBD1|few|15
TGTGCCAGCAGCTTAGATTCTCGACAGGGGGAGACCCAGTACTTC
CASSLDSRQGETQYF
>TRBJ2-3|TRBV7-3|-|few|18
TGTGCCAGCAGCTTAGACTCTTCGGGGCAGAACCTCCAGGATACGCAGTATTTT
CASSLDSSGQNLQDTQYF
>TRBJ2-2|TRBV6-1|TRBD2|few|19
TGTGCCAGCATTCCCTCCTGGGGTAGCGGGAACGCGAACACCGGGGAGCTGTTTTTT
CASIPSWGSGNANTGELFF
>TRBJ1-5|TRBV6-1|-|-|17
TGTGCCAGCAGTGCCACACCGGGACAAGGGGGCAATCAGCCCCAGCATTTT
CASSATPGQGGNQPQHF
>TRBJ1-2|TRBV7-8|-|-|15
TGTGCCAGCAGCTTAGAAATCGGGGTTCGTAATGGCTACACCTTC
CASSLEIGVRNGYTF
>TRBJ2-7|TRBV4-2|-|few|12
TGTGCCAGCAGCCACCCAGGGGCCGGGCAGTACTTC
CASSHPGAGQYF
>TRBJ2-2|TRBV10-3|TRBD2|-|16
TGTGCCATCAGAGGGCGGGAGCCCCTGGAGACCGGGGAGCTGTTTTTT
CAIRGREPLETGELFF
>TRBJ2-5|TRBV5-1|TRBD2|few|14
TGCGCCAGCAGCTTTAGCGGGAACCAAGAGACCCAGTACTTC
CASSFSGNQETQYF
>TRBJ1-1|TRBV6-2/TRBV6-3|-|-|17
TGTGCCAGCAGTTCATCCGGGGGGACGGTCGTGAACACTGAAGCTTTCTTT
CASSSSGGTVVNTEAFF
>TRBJ1-5|TRBV7-2|-|many|14
TGTGCCAGCAGCCCCGAGGGTAGCAATCAGCCCCAGCATTTT
CASSPEGSNQPQHF
>TRBJ1-1|TRBV20-1|-|-|13
TGCAGTGCTAGAGACAGGGCCCACACTGAAGCTTTCTTT
CSARDRAHTEAFF
>TRBJ1-2|TRBV6-5|TRBD1|-|13
TGTGCCAGCAGAGCGGACAGGAGCTATGGCTACACCTTC
CASRADRSYGYTF
>TRBJ2-7|TRBV7-8|TRBD2|many|16
TGTGCCAGCAGCCTAGGGACTAGCGGGAGTAATTACGAGCAGTACTTC
CASSLGTSGSNYEQYF
>TRBJ1-1|TRBV2|-|-|13
TGTGCCAGCAGCAGCACTATGAACACTGAAGCTTTCTTT
CASSSTMNTEAFF
>TRBJ2-6|TRBV29-1|TRBD1|few|16
TGCAGCGGGGCTCGGACAGGGGAAGATGGGGCCAACGTCCTGACTTTC
CSGARTGEDGANVLTF
>TRBJ2-3|TRBV19|TRBD1|-|16
TGTGCCAGTAGTAGACGGGACAGGAGTTATACAGATACGCAGTATTTT
CASSRRDRSYTDTQYF
>TRBJ2-2|TRBV6-6|TRBD2|few|18
TGTGCCAGCAGTTACCGGACTAGCGGGAGGGTTAACACCGGGGAGCTGTTTTTT
CASSYRTSGRVNTGELFF
>TRBJ1-4|TRBV7-2|-|-|14
TGTGCCAGCAGCTCGATGGGTAGGGGTGAAAAACTGTTTTTT
CASSSMGRGEKLFF
>TRBJ1-4|TRBV2|TRBD1|-|15
TGTGCCAGCCGACGACAGGGGGCAACTAGTGAAAAACTGTTTTTT
CASRRQGATSEKLFF
>TRBJ1-1|TRBV29-1|-|-|12
TGCAGCGTCCCTTGGGGGATCACTGAAGCTTTCTTT
CSVPWGITEAFF
>TRBJ1-3|TRBV7-9|-|few|15
TGTGCCAGCAGCAATACCTCGGCAGGGTTAAACACCATATATTTT
CASSNTSAGLNTIYF
>TRBJ2-3|TRBV7-8|TRBD2|-|13
TGTGCCAGCAGCGTAATCGGGACTAGCGCGCAGTATTTT
CASSVIGTSAQYF
>TRBJ2-5|TRBV7-2|-|many|12
TGTGCCAGCAGCCCAGAGTGGGAGACCCAGTACTTC
CASSPEWETQYF
>TRBJ2-7|TRBV19|TRBD1|-|14
TGTGCCAGTAGTATTAACAGGGGATTCTACGAGCAGTACTTC
CASSINRGFYEQYF
>TRBJ2-1|TRBV12-5|TRBD2|few|16
TGTGCTAGTGGGGAGACTAGCGGGAGTGCGTACAATGAGCAGTTCTTC
CASGETSGSAYNEQFF